Included here is one T cell receptor beta chain sequence, with context. The specificity of this receptor is unknown. The junction does not match germline at one end; this may be a read error. Starting from approximately 500 ng total RNA, TCRbeta-specific cDNA was produced by reverse transcription with a constant-region primer and ProtoScript II reverse transcriptase. Three nested multiplex PCR rounds, following a slightly modified ARM-PCR procedure, were used to build the TCRbeta libraries. The first two PCR rounds used multiplex TRBV1-TRBV30 forward primers with a Cbeta reverse primer, each for approximately 11 cycles. Sample barcodes and Illumina adapters were attached in a final 25-cycle PCR using Deep VentR polymerase. Before sequencing, amplicons between 200 and 500 bp were purified from gel using a QIAquick gel extraction kit. The TCRbeta amplicons were sequenced with 250-bp paired-end reads on an Illumina HiSeq 2500. Under the source paper's analysis protocol: Quality trimming of reads was performed with Trimmomatic v0.33, and paired reads were merged with FLASH v1.2.11 so that full CDR3 sequences could be recovered. MiGEC v1.2.1b assigned V, D and J germline segments to the rearranged TCRbeta sequences. Clonotype statistics and Shannon-Wiener diversity indices were calculated with VDJtools v1.0.0. To cut down on sampling bias, every analysis after diversity analysis relied on just the 250 most abundant clonotypes from each sample. TCRdb passed the public sequencing reads through fastp at Q25 and MiXCR, retaining productive beta sequences. Merged by CDR3 protein, the rows form single entries marked with the most common genes and DNA. These V and J calls originate from TCRdb's pipeline instead of the authors' own analysis. For this sample the table gives roughly 120,000 distinct CDR3 sequences, of which around 64% were detected only once. Of the sample, about 8% falls within the top ten clones.

Total RNA and DNA were co-extracted from about 20-30 mg of bulk tissue with the AllPrep DNA/RNA mini kit, without cell sorting. Between November 2015 and March 2016, about five patients in China with histopathologically diagnosed primary liver carcinoma had surgical resection. Patients had chronic HBV infection and were treatment-naive at sampling. Each tumor was sampled at five spatially separated regions: the superior, inferior, left-lateral and right-lateral poles and the tumor centre. More than 75% viable tumor cells were found by histology in every tumor sample. Fresh tumor and adjacent tissue pieces were bisected, with one half stored in RNAlater at -80 degrees C and the other half sent for histology. The record originates from a study of tumor-infiltrating lymphocytes in primary liver carcinoma listed by TCRdb under 2017. Regarding the research as a whole: Of the five patients (three men and two women, aged 30 to 69 years), four had hepatocellular carcinoma and one had combined HCC and intrahepatic cholangiocarcinoma. The five patients had tumors staged T1-T3 N0M0, with maximum diameters ranging from roughly 4 to 10 cm. Each sample produced roughly 3.5 to 8 million productive TCRbeta reads, and read depth showed no significant difference between tissue types. TCRbeta repertoire sequencing, expression microarrays and whole-exome sequencing were combined in the study across five regions of each liver tumor, with adjacent normal tissue and blood also included. A total of some 35 specimens from 5 patients underwent TCRbeta repertoire sequencing, comprising 25 tumor regions, 5 adjacent noncancerous liver tissues and 5 peripheral blood samples. To link TCRbeta repertoire diversity to the local molecular phenotype, the 25 tumor region samples were profiled with Agilent mRNA microarrays. Reproducibility between technical replicate repertoires was high, with correlation coefficients above 0.95 and mean shared-clone rates approximately 0.91. General findings and caveats noted by the study authors: Since the samples were bulk and unsorted, there was no way to compare CD4+ and CD8+ T cell repertoires. Because sequencing covered only the TCR beta chain and unpaired alpha chains were not captured, true repertoire diversity is likely underestimated. Pairs of tumor regions showed greater repertoire overlap (mean roughly 36%) than tumor-adjacent pairs (roughly 17%) or tumor-blood pairs (roughly 15%), which is consistent with antigen-driven expansion. Only about 7-25% of top clones were found in all five regions of a tumor, suggesting spatial heterogeneity of tumor-infiltrating T cells. Only five patients were included in the study, and the authors note that the findings should be validated in a larger study. The top 250 clones made up a significantly larger repertoire fraction in tumors than in blood (p = 0.039).

The germline V gene specifies SGHAT as CDR1 and FQNNGV as CDR2. The CDR3, cysteine through phenylalanine, is 13 amino acids long. Only the CDR3 DNA is retained, 39 bases long and in frame from the first base. The rearrangement joined TRBV11-2 to TRBJ2-5; no confident D gene assignment can be made. The sequence derives from a woman aged 55-70 years with primary liver carcinoma and hepatitis B virus infection. The sample was liver tumor tissue from sampling region 3. The cell subset or site label for this specimen denotes: tumor region T3, left-lateral pole. The nucleotides read TGTGCCAACAGCTCACAGTACCAAGAGATCCAATACTTC. It translates as CANSSQYQEIQYF. Reference TRBV11-2 and TRBJ2-5 genes cover what lies past the CDR3, so the full variable domain is EAGVAQSPRYKIIEKRQSVAFWCNPISGHATLYWYQQILGQGPKLLIQFQNNGVVDDSQLPKDRFSAERLKGVDSTLKIQPAKLEDSAVYLCANSSQYQEIQYFGPGTRLLVL.